The 4 T cell receptor beta chains in this list originate from one sample, sequenced in a study of T cell responses to AZD1222 COVID-19 vaccine. Produced via immunoSEQ multiplex PCR; TCRdb's table is partial and in-frame only. This table holds about 94,000 clones, around nine tenths found once. The source material was peripheral blood, sampled on day 0 of AZD1222 vaccination. These receptor sequences come from an adult in good health.

The rearrangement links TRBV7-2 to TRBJ2-7; D perhaps matches TRBD2 (5 bases). V lost 5 bases, J lost 6 bases, and 14 bases lay in between. CDR3 length: 13 residues. Germline loops: CDR1 SGHTA, CDR2 FQGNSA. The CDR3 loop is CASSPNGRGEQYF. CDR3 nucleotide sequence: TGTGCCAGCAGCCCTAACGGCCGGGGCGAGCAGTACTTC.

J is TRBJ2-3 and V is TRBV7-3; either TRBD1 or TRBD2 may fit D (6 bases each). The ends were cut back, 6 bases at V and 3 bases at J, with 10 bases in the middle. CDR1 and CDR2 from the germline V gene are SGHTA and FQGTGA. There are 13 residues in the CDR3. The CDR3 loop reads CASRGGGTDTQYF. CDR3 sequence (DNA): TGTGCCAGCAGAGGAGGGGGGACAGATACGCAGTATTTT.

The chain combines TRBV18 with TRBJ1-6; D is ambiguous. Deletions cut 3 bases from V and 0 bases from J, with 3 bases between. This CDR3 is built from 14 residues. Germline loops: CDR1 KGHSH, CDR2 LQKENI. The CDR3 is CASSPSSYNSPLHF. CDR3 nucleotides: TGTGCCAGCTCACCTAGCTCCTATAATTCACCCCTCCACTTT.

This clone appeared a single time. The chain combines TRBV15 with TRBJ1-2; D remains unclear. V was cut by 0 bases and J by 3 bases, with 11 bases left in between. CDR1 LNHNV and CDR2 YYDKDF come from the germline V gene (reference sequence). The CDR3 loop spans 15 amino acids. The CDR3 is CATSRDRSSHYGYTF. In DNA, the CDR3 is TGTGCCACCAGCAGAGATCGTAGCAGCCACTATGGCTACACCTTC.